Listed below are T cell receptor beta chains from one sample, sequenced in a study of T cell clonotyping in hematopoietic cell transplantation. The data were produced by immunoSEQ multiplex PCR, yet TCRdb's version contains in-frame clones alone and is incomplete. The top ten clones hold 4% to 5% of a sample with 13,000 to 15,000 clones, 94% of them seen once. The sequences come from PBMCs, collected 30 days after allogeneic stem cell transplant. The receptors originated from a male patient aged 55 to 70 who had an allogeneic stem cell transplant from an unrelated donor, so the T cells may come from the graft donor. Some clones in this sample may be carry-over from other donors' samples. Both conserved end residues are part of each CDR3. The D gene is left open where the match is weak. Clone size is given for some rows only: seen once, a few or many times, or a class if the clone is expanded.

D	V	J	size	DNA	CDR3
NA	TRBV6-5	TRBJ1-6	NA	TGTGCCAGCAGTTACTCGGGGTCCTCCAATTCACCCCTCCACTTT	CASSYSGSSNSPLHF
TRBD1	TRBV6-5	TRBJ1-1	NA	TGTGCCAGCAGTTTACGGACAGGGGTGAACACTGAAGCTTTCTTT	CASSLRTGVNTEAFF
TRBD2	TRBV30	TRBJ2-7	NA	TGTGCCTGGAGTGTACGCGGTAGCGGGGGGCCAAGGGGGGAGCAGTACTTC	CAWSVRGSGGPRGEQYF
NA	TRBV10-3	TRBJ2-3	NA	TGTGCCATCAGTGAGTCGGCCGAGCGGGGCACAGATACGCAGTATTTT	CAISESAERGTDTQYF
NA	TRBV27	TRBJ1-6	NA	TGTGCCAGCAGCCTTCACGGGGACTCCTATAATTCACCCCTCCACTTT	CASSLHGDSYNSPLHF
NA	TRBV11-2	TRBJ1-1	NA	TGTGCCAGCAGCAGGGGAGGGAGCACTGAAGCTTTCTTT	CASSRGGSTEAFF
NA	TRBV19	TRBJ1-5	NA	TGTGCCAGTAGTATAGATACCCGCGTCGGGCCCCAGCATTTT	CASSIDTRVGPQHF
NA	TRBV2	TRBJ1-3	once	TGTGCCAGCAGTGAATTTAGCCGTGGAAACACCATATATTTT	CASSEFSRGNTIYF
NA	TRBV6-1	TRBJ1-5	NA	TGTGCCAGCAGAACAGGGTCCCATCAGCCCCAGCATTTT	CASRTGSHQPQHF
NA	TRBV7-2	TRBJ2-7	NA	TGTGCCAGCAGCTCTTCTCTCGGACCTTACGAGCAGTACTTC	CASSSSLGPYEQYF
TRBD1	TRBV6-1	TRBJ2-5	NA	TGTGCCAGCAGTGGGCGACAGGGGCCCTCTCGGGGGGAGACCCAGTACTTC	CASSGRQGPSRGETQYF
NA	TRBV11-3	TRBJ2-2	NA	TGTGCCAGCAGCTTAGATGGGCACACCGGGGAGCTGTTTTTT	CASSLDGHTGELFF